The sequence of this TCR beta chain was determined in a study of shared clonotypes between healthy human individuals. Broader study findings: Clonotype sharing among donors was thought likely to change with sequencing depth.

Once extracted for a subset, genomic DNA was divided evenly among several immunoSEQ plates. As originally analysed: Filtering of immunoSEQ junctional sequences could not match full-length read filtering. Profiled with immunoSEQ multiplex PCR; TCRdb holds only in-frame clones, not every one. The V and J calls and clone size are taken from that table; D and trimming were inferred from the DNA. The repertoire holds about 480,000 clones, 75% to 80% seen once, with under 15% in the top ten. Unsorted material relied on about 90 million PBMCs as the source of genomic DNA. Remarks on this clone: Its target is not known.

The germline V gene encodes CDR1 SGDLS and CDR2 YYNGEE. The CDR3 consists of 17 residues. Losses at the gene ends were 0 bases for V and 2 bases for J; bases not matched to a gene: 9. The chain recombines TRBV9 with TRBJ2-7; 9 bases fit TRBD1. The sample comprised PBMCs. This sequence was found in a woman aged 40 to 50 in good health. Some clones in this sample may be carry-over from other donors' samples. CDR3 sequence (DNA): TGTGCCAGCAGCGTAGCTCCGGGACAGGGTCGTACCTACGAGCAGTACTTC. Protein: CASSVAPGQGRTYEQYF.